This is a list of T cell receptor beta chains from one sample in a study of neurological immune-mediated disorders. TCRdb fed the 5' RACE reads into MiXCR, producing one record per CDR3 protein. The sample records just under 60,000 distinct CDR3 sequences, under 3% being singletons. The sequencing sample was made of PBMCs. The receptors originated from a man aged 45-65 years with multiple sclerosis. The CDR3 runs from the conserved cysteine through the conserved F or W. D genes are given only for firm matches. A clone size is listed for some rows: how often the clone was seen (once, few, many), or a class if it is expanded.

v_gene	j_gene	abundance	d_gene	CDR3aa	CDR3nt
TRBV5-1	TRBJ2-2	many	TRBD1	CASSLVQGAAGELFF	TGCGCCAGCAGCTTGGTTCAGGGGGCCGCCGGGGAGCTGTTTTTT
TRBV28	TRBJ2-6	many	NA	CASSSAGRHLSGANVLTF	TGTGCCAGCAGTTCCGCGGGACGGCACCTCTCTGGGGCCAACGTCCTGACTTTC
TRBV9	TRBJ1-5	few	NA	CASSAPEDKTQNF	TGTGCCAGCAGCGCCCCCGAGGACAAGACCCAGAATTTT
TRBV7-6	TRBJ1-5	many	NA	CASSRDNNQPQHF	TGTGCCAGCAGCCGGGACAACAATCAGCCCCAGCATTTT
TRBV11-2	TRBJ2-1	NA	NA	CASSLAGLTYNEQFF	TGTGCCAGCAGCTTAGCTGGACTAACCTACAATGAGCAGTTCTTC
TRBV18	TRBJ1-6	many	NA	CASSSGTGGNSPLHF	TGTGCCAGCTCGTCGGGAACCGGCGGAAATTCACCCCTCCACTTT
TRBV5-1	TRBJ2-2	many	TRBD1	CASSLRDRGPGELFF	TGCGCCAGCAGTCTCCGGGACAGGGGGCCCGGGGAGCTGTTTTTT
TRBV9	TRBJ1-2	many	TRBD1	CASSVGAGGANYGYTF	TGTGCCAGCAGCGTAGGAGCAGGGGGCGCCAACTATGGCTACACCTTC
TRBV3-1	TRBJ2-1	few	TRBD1	CASSLDRGLFNAQFF	TGTGCCAGCAGCCTCGACAGGGGGCTCTTTAATGCGCAGTTCTTC
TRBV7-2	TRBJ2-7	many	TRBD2	CASSLGTRTYEQYF	TGTGCCAGCAGCCTCGGGACTAGGACCTACGAGCAGTACTTC
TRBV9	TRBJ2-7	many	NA	CASSVAGGPYEQYF	TGTGCCAGCAGCGTAGCGGGGGGCCCCTACGAGCAGTACTTC
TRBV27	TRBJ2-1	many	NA	CASKVYNEQFF	TGTGCCAGCAAGGTCTACAATGAGCAGTTCTTC
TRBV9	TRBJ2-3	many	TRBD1	CASSESTGGTDTQYF	TGTGCCAGCAGCGAATCGACAGGGGGGACAGATACGCAGTATTTT
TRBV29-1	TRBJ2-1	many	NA	CSVLGGGNEQFF	TGCAGCGTTTTGGGGGGAGGCAATGAGCAGTTCTTC
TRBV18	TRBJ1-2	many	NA	CASSPQGLNYGYTF	TGTGCCAGCTCACCACAGGGGTTGAACTATGGCTACACCTTC
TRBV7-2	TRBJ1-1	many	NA	CASSPFGQIAFF	TGTGCCAGCAGCCCATTCGGGCAGATAGCTTTCTTT
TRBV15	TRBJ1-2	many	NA	CATSRTSRNGYTF	TGTGCCACCAGCAGGACCTCCCGGAATGGCTACACCTTC
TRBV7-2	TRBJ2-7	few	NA	CASSEFGLEQYF	TGTGCCAGCAGCGAATTTGGTTTGGAGCAGTACTTC
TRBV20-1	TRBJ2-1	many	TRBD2	CSAPVRGGNEQFF	TGCAGTGCCCCCGTGCGGGGGGGCAATGAGCAGTTCTTC
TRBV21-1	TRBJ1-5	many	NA	CASLERQLSNQPQHF	TGTGCCAGTTTAGAGAGACAGCTGAGCAATCAGCCCCAGCATTTT
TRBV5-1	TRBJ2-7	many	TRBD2	CASSLGLVGYEQYF	TGCGCCAGCAGCCTCGGACTAGTAGGTTACGAGCAGTACTTC
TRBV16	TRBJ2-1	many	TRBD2	CASSHGGGRNEQFF	TGTGCCAGCAGCCACGGGGGGGGGCGAAATGAGCAGTTCTTC
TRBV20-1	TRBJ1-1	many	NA	CSATNSRGMNTEAFF	TGCAGTGCTACAAACAGTCGGGGTATGAACACTGAAGCTTTCTTT
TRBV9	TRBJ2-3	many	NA	CASSNGGLENTQYF	TGTGCCAGCAGCAACGGGGGCCTCGAAAATACGCAGTATTTT
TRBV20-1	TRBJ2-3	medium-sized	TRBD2	CSADSGLAGGPDTQYF	TGCAGTGCTGATAGCGGACTAGCGGGGGGCCCAGATACGCAGTATTTT
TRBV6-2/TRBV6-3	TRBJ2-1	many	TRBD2	CASSYSGGGAGDEQFF	TGTGCCAGCAGTTACTCAGGCGGGGGGGCCGGGGATGAGCAGTTCTTC
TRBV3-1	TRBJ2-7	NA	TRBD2	CASSQLAESYEQYF	TGTGCCAGCAGCCAACTAGCGGAATCCTACGAGCAGTACTTC
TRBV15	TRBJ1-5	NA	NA	CATRRRGANQPQHF	TGTGCCACCAGAAGGAGGGGAGCCAATCAGCCCCAGCATTTT
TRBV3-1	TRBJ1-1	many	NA	CASSRPGGEAFF	TGTGCCAGCAGCCGCCCCGGAGGTGAAGCTTTCTTT
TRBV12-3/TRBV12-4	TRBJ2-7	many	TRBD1	CASSWDSVEQYF	TGTGCCAGCAGTTGGGACAGTGTAGAGCAGTACTTC
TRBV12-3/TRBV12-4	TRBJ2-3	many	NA	CASSPRLSERDTQYF	TGTGCCAGCAGTCCCCGACTAAGTGAGAGAGATACGCAGTATTTT
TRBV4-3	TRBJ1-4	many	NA	CASSQNAQGRDELFF	TGCGCCAGCAGCCAGAACGCCCAGGGACGCGACGAACTGTTTTTT
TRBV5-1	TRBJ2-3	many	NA	CASSLDSSTDTQYF	TGCGCCAGCAGCTTGGACAGCAGCACAGATACGCAGTATTTT
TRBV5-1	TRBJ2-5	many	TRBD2	CASSFTSGGMETQYF	TGCGCCAGCAGCTTCACTAGCGGGGGGATGGAGACCCAGTACTTC
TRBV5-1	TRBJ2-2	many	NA	CASSLASHNTGELFF	TGCGCCAGCAGCTTGGCCAGCCACAACACCGGGGAGCTGTTTTTT
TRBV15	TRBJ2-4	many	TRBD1	CATSREGQGAGIAKNIQYF	TGTGCCACCAGCAGAGAAGGGCAGGGGGCGGGTATAGCCAAAAACATTCAGTACTTC
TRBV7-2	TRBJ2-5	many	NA	CASRGGGETQYF	TGTGCCAGCAGAGGAGGGGGGGAGACCCAGTACTTC
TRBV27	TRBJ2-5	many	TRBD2	CASSVLAGGLTGDQYF	TGTGCCAGCAGCGTTCTAGCGGGGGGCCTCACTGGTGACCAGTACTTC